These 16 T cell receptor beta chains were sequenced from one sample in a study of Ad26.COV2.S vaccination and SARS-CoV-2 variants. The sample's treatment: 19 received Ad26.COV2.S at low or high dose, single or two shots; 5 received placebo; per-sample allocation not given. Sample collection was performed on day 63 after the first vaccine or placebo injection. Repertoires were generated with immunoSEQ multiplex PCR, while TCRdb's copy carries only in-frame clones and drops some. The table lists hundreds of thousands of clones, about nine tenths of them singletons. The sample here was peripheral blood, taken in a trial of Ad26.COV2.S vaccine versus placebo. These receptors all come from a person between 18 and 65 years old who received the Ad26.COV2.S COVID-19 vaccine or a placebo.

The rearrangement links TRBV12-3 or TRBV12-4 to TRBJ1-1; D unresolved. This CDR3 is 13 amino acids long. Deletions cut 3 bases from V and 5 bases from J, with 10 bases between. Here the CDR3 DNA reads TGTGCCAGCAGTTTGAAGGTGGGGACTGAAGCTTTCTTT. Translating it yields CASSLKVGTEAFF.

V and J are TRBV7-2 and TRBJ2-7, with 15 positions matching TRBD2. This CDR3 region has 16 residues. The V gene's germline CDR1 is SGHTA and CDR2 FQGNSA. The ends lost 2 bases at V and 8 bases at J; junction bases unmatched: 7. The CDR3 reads CASSLKRTSGRAQQYF. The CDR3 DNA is TGTGCCAGCAGCTTAAAGAGGACTAGCGGGAGGGCACAGCAGTACTTC.

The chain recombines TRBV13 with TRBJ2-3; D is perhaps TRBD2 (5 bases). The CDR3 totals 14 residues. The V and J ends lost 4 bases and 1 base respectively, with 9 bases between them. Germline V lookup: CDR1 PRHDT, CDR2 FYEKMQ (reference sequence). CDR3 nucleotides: TGTGCCAGCAGCTCGGACTCAGGCACAGATACGCAGTATTTT. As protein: CASSSDSGTDTQYF.

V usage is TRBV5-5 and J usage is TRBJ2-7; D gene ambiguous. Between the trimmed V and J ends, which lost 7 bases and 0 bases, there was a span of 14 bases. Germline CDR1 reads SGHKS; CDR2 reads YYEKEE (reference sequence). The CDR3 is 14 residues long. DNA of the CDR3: TGTGCCAGCCAAGACCGGCGGAGCTCCTACGAGCAGTACTTC. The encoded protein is CASQDRRSSYEQYF.

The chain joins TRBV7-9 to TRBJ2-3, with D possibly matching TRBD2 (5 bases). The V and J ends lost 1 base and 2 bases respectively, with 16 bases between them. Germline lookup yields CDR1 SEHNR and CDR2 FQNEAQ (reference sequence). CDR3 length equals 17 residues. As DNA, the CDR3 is TGTGCCAGCAGCTTAGATTTATTGAGCGGCAACACAGATACGCAGTATTTT. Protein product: CASSLDLLSGNTDTQYF.

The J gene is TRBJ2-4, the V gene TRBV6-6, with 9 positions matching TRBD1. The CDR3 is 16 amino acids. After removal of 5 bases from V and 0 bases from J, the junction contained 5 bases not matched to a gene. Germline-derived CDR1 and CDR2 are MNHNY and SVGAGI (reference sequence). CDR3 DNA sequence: TGTGCCAGCAGTCGAGGACAGGGGAGAGCCAAAAACATTCAGTACTTC. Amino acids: CASSRGQGRAKNIQYF.

This CDR3 reads CSVETGTYEQYF. CDR3 DNA sequence: TGCAGCGTTGAGACAGGTACCTACGAGCAGTACTTC. The V call is TRBV29-1, the J call TRBJ2-7, with D perhaps matching TRBD1 (6 bases). Trimming stripped 3 bases from V and 2 bases from J, with 8 bases between. Germline V gene lookup returns CDR1 SQVTM and CDR2 ANQGSEA. The CDR3 totals 12 residues.

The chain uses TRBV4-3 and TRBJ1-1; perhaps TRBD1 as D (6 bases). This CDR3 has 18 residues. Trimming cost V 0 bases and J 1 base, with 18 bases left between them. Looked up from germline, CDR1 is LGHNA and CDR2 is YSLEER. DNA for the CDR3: TGCGCCAGCAGCCAAGAATCATACCTGGGGGCCGAGAACACTGAAGCTTTCTTT. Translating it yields CASSQESYLGAENTEAFF.

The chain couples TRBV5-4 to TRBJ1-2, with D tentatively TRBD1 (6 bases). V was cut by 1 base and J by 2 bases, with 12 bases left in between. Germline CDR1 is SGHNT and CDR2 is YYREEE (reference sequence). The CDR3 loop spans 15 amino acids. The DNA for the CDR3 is TGTGCCAGCAGCTTGTCAGGGGTTGGCAACTATGGCTACACCTTC. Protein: CASSLSGVGNYGYTF.

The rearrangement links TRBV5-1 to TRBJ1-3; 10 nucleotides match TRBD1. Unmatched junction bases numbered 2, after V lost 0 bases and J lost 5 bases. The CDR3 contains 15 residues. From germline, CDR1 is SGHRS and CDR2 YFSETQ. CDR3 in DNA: TGCGCCAGCAGCTTGGGGGACAGGGGAAGAAACACCATATATTTT. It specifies CASSLGDRGRNTIYF.

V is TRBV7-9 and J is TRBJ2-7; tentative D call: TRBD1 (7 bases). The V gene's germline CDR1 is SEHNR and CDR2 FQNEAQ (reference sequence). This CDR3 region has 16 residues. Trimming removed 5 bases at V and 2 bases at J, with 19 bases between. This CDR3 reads CASSPVRTGGTYEQYF. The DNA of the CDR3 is TGTGCCAGCAGCCCCGTCAGGACAGGAGGGACCTACGAGCAGTACTTC. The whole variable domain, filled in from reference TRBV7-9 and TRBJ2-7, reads DTGVSQNPRHKITKRGQNVTFRCDPISEHNRLYWYRQTLGQGPEFLTYFQNEAQLEKSRLLSDRFSAERPKGSFSTLEIQRTEQGDSAMYLCASSPVRTGGTYEQYFGPGTRLTVT.

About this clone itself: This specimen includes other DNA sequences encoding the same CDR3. CDR3 sequence (DNA): TGTGCCAGCAGCTTAGGAGGGAGTCAAGAGACCCAGTACTTC. This codes for CASSLGGSQETQYF. This chain joins TRBV7-2 and TRBJ2-5; TRBD2 is a possible D gene (5 bases). Germline V gene data show CDR1 as SGHTA and CDR2 as FQGNSA. The CDR3 extends over 14 amino acids. Trimming removed 1 base from V and 2 bases from J, with 8 bases in between.

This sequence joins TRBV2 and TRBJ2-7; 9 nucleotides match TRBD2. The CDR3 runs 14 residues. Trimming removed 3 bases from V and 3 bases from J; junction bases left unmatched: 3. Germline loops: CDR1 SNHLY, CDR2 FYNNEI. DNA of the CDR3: TGTGCCAGCAGTGAGGCGGGAGGGATCTACGAGCAGTACTTC. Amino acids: CASSEAGGIYEQYF.

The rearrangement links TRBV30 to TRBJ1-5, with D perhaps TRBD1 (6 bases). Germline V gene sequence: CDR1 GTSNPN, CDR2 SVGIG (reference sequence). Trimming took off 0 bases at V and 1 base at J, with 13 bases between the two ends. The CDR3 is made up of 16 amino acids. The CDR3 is CAWSVQIGGSNQPQHF. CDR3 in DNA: TGTGCCTGGAGTGTACAGATCGGGGGCAGCAATCAGCCCCAGCATTTT.

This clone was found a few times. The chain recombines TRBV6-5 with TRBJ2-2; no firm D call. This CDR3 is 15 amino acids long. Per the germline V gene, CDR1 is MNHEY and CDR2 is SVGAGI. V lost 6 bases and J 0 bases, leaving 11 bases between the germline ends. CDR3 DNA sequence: TGTGCCAGCAGCAACGGGCCAACGAACACCGGGGAGCTGTTTTTT. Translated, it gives CASSNGPTNTGELFF.

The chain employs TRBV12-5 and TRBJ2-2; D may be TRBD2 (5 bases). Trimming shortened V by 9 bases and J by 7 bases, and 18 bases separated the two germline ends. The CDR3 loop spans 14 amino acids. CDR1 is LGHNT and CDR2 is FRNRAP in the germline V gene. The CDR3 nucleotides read TGTGCTAGCCGCTTCGGGGAGTCGATCGGGGAGCTGTTTTTT. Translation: CASRFGESIGELFF.